The T cell receptor (beta chain) under discussion was sequenced for a study of T-cell memory formation after mild COVID-19. Study details: TCR clusters were largely donor specific.

In regard to this clonotype: The antigen is undetermined.

Broader study findings: Clones shrinking from day 15 to 85 showed even CD4/CD8 mixes; later expanders tilted CD4+. Memory cells collected pre-infection included some clones that later responded, suggesting cross-reactive memory joined.

CDR3 length: 14 amino acids. Looked up from germline, CDR1 is GTSNPN and CDR2 is SVGIG (reference sequence). V was cut by 2 bases and J by 1 base, with 10 bases left in between. TCRdb redid the calling of the 5' RACE reads with MiXCR, one entry per CDR3 protein. The sample lists approximately 250,000 distinct CDR3 sequences, over 15% occurring once. This TCR was sampled from an adult woman who had mild COVID-19 (a few samples of this study predate the infection). Cell type and time point are not known. Sequences were obtained from PBMCs or a T cell subset sorted from them (not recorded which). This chain links TRBV30 with TRBJ2-3; D might be TRBD2 (5 bases). CDR3 DNA: TGTGCCTGGAGTAAGGGTAGCGGCACAGATACGCAGTATTTT. Its protein product is CAWSKGSGTDTQYF.